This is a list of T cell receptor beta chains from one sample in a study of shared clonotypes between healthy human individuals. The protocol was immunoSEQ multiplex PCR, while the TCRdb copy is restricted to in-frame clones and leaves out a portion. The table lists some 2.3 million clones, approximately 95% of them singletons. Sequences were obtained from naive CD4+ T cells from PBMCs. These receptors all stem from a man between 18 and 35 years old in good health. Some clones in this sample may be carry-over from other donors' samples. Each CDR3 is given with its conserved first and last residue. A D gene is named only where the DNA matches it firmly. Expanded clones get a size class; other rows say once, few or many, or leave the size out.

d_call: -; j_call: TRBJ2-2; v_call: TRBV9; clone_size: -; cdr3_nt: TGTGCCAGCAGCGTTAGCTCTAGTATCGGGGAGCTGTTTTTT; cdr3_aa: CASSVSSSIGELFF
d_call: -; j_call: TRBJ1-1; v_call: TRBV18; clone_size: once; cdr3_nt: TGTGCCAGCTCACCGCGACAAGCGAGCACTGAAGCTTTCTTT; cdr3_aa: CASSPRQASTEAFF
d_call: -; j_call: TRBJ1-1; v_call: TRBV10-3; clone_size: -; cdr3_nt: TGTGCCAACTCCCCCAGCGGGGGAGCTGAAGCTTTCTTT; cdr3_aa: CANSPSGGAEAFF
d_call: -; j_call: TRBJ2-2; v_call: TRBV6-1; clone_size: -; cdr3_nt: TGTGCCAGCAGTGAAGTCGGTCGAGTACGAATGGGGGAGCTGTTTTTT; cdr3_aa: CASSEVGRVRMGELFF
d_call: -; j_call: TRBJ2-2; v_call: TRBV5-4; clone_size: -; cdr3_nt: TGTGCCAGCAGCTTGCATGGCGGCGGCACCGGGGAGCTGTTTTTT; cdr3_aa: CASSLHGGGTGELFF
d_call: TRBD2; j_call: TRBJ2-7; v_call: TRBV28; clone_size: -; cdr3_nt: TGTGCCAGCAGTTTCCTAGCGGGAGAGGGATCCGAGCAGTACTTC; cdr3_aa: CASSFLAGEGSEQYF
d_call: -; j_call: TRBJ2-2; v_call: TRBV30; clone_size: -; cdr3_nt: TGTGCCTGGAGTGTAACAGCCATGGGCGGGGAGCTGTTTTTT; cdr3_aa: CAWSVTAMGGELFF
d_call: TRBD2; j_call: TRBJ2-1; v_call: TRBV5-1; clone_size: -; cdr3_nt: TGCGCCAGCAGCAAAGGGACTAGCGGTAATGAGCAGTTCTTC; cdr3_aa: CASSKGTSGNEQFF
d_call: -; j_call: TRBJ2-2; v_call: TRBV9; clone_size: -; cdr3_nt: TGTGCCAGCAGCGTAGGCCTGGGCGCGAACACCGGGGAGCTGTTTTTT; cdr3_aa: CASSVGLGANTGELFF
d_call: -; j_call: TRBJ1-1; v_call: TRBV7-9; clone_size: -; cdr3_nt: TGTGCCAGCAGCTTATATCAGGGAGAGACTGAAGCTTTCTTT; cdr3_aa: CASSLYQGETEAFF
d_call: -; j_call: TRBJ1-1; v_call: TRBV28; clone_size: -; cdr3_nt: TGTGCCAGCAGTGCCCCGGGGGGGCCGAACACTGAAGCTTTCTTT; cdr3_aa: CASSAPGGPNTEAFF
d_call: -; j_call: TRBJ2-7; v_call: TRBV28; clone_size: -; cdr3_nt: TGTGCCAGCAGCCCCGAACTGTTTTCCTACGAGCAGTACTTC; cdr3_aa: CASSPELFSYEQYF
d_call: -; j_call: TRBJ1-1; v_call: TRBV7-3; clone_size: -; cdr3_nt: TGTGCCAGCAGCTTATTAGGCCAGGCTGGGGCTTTCTTT; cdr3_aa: CASSLLGQAGAFF
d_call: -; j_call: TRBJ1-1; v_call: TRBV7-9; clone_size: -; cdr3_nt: TGTGCCAGCAGCTTAACTCCTCTAGGGATTCAGGGGGCTTTCTTT; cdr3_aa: CASSLTPLGIQGAFF
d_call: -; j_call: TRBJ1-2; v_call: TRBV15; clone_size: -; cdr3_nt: TGTGCCACCAGCAGAGATCTCGACAGTACACGCCTTGGCTACACCTTC; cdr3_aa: CATSRDLDSTRLGYTF
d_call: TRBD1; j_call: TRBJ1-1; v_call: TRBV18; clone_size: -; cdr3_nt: TGTGCCAGCTCACTTCGACAGGGGGGGGACACTGAAGCTTTCTTT; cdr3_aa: CASSLRQGGDTEAFF
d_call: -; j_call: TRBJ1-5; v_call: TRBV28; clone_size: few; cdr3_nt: TGTGCCAGCAGTTTACAGGGAGATCAGCCCCAGCATTTT; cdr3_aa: CASSLQGDQPQHF
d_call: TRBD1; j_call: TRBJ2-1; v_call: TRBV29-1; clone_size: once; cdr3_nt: TGCAGCGTTGGGGACAGGGGGAACTATGGAGCCTACAATGAGCAGTTCTTC; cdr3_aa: CSVGDRGNYGAYNEQFF
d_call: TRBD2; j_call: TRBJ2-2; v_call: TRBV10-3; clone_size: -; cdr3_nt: TGTGCCATCAGTGCGGGACTAGCGGTGAACACCGGGGAGCTGTTTTTT; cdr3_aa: CAISAGLAVNTGELFF
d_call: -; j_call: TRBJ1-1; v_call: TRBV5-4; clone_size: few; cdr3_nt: TGTGCCAGCAGCCCCGGACGGCAGCAGGGAGAAGCTTTCTTT; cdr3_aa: CASSPGRQQGEAFF
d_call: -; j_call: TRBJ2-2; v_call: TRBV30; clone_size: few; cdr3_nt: TGTGCCTGGAGTGTAACTGGGATTGGAACCGGGGAGCTGTTTTTT; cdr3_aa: CAWSVTGIGTGELFF
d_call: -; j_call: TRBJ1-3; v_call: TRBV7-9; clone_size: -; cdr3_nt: TGTGCCAGCAGCTTAGGTGGGAGTGAAAACACCATATATTTT; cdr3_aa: CASSLGGSENTIYF
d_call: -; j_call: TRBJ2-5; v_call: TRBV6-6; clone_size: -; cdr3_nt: TGTGCCAGCAGCCAGACACGAGAGACCCAGTACTTC; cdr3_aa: CASSQTRETQYF
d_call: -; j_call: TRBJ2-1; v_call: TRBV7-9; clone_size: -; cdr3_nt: TGTGCCAGCAGCACGAACAATGAGCAGTTCTTC; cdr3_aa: CASSTNNEQFF
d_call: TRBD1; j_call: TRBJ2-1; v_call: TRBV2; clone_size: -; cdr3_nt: TGTGCCAGCAGTGAACGGGACAGGGACCTCCTCGGGCAGTTCTTC; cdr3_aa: CASSERDRDLLGQFF
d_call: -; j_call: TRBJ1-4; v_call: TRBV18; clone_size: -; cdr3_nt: TGTGCCAGCTCACCACTAGCACAGGGCGATGGAAAACTGTTTTTT; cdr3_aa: CASSPLAQGDGKLFF
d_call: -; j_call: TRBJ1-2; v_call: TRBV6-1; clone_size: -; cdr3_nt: TGTGCCAGCAGTGAAGTCGGGGTTGGCTACACCTTC; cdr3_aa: CASSEVGVGYTF
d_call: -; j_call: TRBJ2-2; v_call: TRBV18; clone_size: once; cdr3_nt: TGTGCCAGCTCACCACTTAGCGGGAACACCGGGGAGCTGTTTTTT; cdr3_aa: CASSPLSGNTGELFF
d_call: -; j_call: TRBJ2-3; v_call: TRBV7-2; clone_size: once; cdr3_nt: TGTGCCAGCAGCTTACAGAGCTCCACTAGCACAGATACGCAGTATTTT; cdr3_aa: CASSLQSSTSTDTQYF
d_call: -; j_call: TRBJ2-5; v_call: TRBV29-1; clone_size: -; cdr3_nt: TGCAGCGCCGGAGGGGAGACCCAGTACTTC; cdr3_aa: CSAGGETQYF
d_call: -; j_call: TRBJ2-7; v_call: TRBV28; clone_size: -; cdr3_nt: TGTGCCAGCAGTGCCAATTACGAGCAGTACTTC; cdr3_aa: CASSANYEQYF
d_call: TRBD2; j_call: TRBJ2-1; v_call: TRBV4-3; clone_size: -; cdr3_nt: TGCGCCAGCAGCCAATTCACTAGCGGGACCGTCTACAATGAGCAGTTCTTC; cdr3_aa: CASSQFTSGTVYNEQFF
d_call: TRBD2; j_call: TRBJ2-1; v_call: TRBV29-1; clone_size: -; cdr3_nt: TGCAGCGCGAGAGGACTAGCGGGAGGGCCTGGGTACAATGAGCAGTTCTTC; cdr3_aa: CSARGLAGGPGYNEQFF
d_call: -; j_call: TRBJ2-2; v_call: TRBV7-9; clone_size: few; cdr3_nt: TGTGCCAGCAGCTTATTGAACACCGGGGAGCTGTTTTTT; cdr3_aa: CASSLLNTGELFF
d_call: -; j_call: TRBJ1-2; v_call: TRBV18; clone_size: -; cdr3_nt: TGTGCCAGCTCAACCACATACAGTTCTAACTATGGCTACACCTTC; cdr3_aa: CASSTTYSSNYGYTF
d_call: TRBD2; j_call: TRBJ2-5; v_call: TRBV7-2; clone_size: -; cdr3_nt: TGTGCCAGCAGCTTAGGATTGGTAGCGGGAGGGAGGGGGCAAGAGACCCAGTACTTC; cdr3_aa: CASSLGLVAGGRGQETQYF
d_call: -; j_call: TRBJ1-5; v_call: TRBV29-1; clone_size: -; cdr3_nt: TGCAGCGTTGAGGAGCAGGGAGACCAGCCCCAGCATTTT; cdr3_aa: CSVEEQGDQPQHF
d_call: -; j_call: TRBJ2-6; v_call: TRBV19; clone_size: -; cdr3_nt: TGTGCCAGTACGGGTCGGGGGATTGCCTCTGGGGCCAACGTCCTGACTTTC; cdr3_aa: CASTGRGIASGANVLTF
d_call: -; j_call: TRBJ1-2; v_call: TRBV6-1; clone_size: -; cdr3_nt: TGTGCCAGCAAAGGGGGGAAGAGTGGCTACACCTTC; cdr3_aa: CASKGGKSGYTF
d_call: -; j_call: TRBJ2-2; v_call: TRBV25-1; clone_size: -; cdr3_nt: TGTGCCAGCAGTGAAGCGGGAAGGAGCACCGGGGAGCTGTTTTTT; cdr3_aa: CASSEAGRSTGELFF
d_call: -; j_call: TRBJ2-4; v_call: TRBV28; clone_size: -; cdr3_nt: TGTGCCAGCAGTTTATCGGGGCAGAGGGGAGGAGGTGCGAAAAACATTCAGTACTTC; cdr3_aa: CASSLSGQRGGGAKNIQYF
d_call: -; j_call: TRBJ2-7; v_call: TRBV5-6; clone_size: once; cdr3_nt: TGTGCCAGCAGCGCCGGCCAGCGGGCCTACGAGCAGTACTTC; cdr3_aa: CASSAGQRAYEQYF
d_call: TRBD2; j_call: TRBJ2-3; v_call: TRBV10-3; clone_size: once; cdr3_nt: TGTGCCATCAGGCGGGAGGGGGGGCCAGATACGCAGTATTTT; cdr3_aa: CAIRREGGPDTQYF
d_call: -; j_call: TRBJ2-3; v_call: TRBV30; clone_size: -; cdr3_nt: TGTGCCTGGCACCTTCAGGGGGATACGCAGTATTTT; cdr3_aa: CAWHLQGDTQYF
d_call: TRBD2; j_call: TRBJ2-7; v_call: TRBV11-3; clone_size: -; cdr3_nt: TGTGCCAGCAGCGACGGGGCGGGGGACTCCTACGAGCAGTACTTC; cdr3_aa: CASSDGAGDSYEQYF
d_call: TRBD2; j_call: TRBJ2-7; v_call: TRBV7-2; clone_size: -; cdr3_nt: TGTGCCAGCAGCTTAACTAGCGGGAGTCCCTCCTACGAGCAGTACTTC; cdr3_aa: CASSLTSGSPSYEQYF
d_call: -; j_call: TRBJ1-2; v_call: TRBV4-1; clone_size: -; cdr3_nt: TGCGCCAGCAGCCAATTAACCAGGGACCTCCGCACCTTC; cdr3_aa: CASSQLTRDLRTF
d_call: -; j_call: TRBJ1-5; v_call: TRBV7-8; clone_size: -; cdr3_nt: TGTGCCAGCAGCTTAGGGGGGCTGGGTCAGCCCCAGCATTTT; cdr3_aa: CASSLGGLGQPQHF
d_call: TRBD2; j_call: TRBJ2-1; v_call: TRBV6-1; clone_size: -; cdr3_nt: TGTGCCGGAGAAGGGACTAGCGGCCACAATGAGCAGTTCTTC; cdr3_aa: CAGEGTSGHNEQFF
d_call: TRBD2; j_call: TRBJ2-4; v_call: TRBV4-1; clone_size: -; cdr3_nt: TGCGCCAGCAGCCAAGGGTTGGTAGCGGGGCAAGCCAAAAACATTCAGTACTTC; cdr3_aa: CASSQGLVAGQAKNIQYF
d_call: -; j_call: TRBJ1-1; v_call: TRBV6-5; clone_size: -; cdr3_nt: TGTGCCAGCAGTTACGGCCGAGGAACTGAAGCTTTCTTT; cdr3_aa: CASSYGRGTEAFF
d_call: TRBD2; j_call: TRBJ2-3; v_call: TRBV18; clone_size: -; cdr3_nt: TGTGCCAGCTCACCTACTGTAGCGGGAGGATATCGCACAGATACGCAGTATTTT; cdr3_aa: CASSPTVAGGYRTDTQYF
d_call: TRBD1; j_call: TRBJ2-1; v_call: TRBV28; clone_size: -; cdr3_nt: TGTGCCAGCCGAAGGGACAGCTCCTACAATGAGCAGTTCTTC; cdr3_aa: CASRRDSSYNEQFF
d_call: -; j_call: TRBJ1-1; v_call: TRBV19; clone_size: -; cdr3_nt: TGTGCCAGTAGTAGGGTCCACGGGACTGAAGCTTTCTTT; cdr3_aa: CASSRVHGTEAFF
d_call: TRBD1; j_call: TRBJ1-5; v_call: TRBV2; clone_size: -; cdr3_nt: TGTGCCAGCAGTCCGACAGGGGATTATCAGCCCCAGCATTTT; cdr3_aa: CASSPTGDYQPQHF
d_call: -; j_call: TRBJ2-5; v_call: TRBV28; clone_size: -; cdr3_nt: TGTGCCACCATCCGGGACATCCAAGAGACCCAGTACTTC; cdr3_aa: CATIRDIQETQYF
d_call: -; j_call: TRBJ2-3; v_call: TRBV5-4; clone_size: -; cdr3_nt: TGTGCCAGCAGTCTCCCTCAGACAGATACGCAGTATTTT; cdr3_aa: CASSLPQTDTQYF
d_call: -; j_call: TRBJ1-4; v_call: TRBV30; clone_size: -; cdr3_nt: TGTGCCTGGAGTGCGGGGAGGGACGGCGAAAAACTGTTTTTT; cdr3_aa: CAWSAGRDGEKLFF